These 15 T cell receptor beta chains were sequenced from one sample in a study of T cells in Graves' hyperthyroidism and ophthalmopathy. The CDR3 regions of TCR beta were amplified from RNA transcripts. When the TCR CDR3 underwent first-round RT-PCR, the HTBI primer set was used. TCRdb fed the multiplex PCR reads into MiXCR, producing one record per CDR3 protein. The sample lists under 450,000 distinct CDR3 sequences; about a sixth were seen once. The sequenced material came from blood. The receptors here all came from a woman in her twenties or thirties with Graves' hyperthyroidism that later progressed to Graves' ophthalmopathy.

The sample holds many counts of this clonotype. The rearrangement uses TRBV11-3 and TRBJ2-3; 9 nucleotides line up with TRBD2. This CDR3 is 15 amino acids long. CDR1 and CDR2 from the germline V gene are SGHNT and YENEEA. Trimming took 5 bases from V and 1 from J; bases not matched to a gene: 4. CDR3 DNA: TGTGCCAGCAGCAGGAGGACTAGCGGCACAGATACGCAGTATTTT. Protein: CASSRRTSGTDTQYF.

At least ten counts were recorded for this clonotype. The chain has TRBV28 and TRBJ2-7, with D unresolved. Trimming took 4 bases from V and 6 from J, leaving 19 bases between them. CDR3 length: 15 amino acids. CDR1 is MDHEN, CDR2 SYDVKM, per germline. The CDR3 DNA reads TGTGCCAGCAGTTGGAACGCCCTAGTGGGGTTCGAGCAGTACTTC. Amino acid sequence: CASSWNALVGFEQYF. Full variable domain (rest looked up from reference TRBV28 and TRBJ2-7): DVKVTQSSRYLVKRTGEKVFLECVQDMDHENMFWYRQDPGLGLRLIYFSYDVKMKEKGDIPEGYSVSREKKERFSLILESASTNQTSMYLCASSWNALVGFEQYFGPGTRLTVT.

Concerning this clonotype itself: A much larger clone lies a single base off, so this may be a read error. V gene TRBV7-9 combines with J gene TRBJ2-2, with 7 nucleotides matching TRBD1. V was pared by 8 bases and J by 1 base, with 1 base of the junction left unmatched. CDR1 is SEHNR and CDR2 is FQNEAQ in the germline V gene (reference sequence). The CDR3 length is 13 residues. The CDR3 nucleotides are TGTGCCAGCGGGACAGAGAACACCGGGGAGCTGTTTTTT. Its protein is CASGTENTGELFF.

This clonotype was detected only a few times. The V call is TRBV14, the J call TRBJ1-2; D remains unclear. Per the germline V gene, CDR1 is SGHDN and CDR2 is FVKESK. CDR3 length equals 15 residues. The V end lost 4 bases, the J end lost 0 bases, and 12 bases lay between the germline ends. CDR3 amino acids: CASSLLTAANYGYTF. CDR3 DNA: TGTGCCAGCAGCCTACTAACAGCGGCTAACTATGGCTACACCTTC. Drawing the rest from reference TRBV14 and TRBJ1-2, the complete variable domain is EAGVTQFPSHSVIEKGQTVTLRCDPISGHDNLYWYRRVMGKEIKFLLHFVKESKQDESGMPNNRFLAERTGGTYSTLKVQPAELEDSGVYFCASSLLTAANYGYTFGSGTRLTVV.

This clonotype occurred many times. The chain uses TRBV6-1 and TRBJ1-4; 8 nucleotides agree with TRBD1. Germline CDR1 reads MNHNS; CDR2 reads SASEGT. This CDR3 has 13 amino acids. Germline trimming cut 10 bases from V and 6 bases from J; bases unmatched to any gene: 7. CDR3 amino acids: CATRTGSYEKLFF. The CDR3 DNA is TGTGCCACCCGGACAGGGAGTTATGAAAAACTGTTTTTT.

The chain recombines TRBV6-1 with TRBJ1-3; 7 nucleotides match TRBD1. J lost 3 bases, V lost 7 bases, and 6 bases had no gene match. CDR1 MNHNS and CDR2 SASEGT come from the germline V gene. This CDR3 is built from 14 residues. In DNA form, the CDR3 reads TGTGCCAGCACTACGACAGGGATTGGAAACACCATATATTTT. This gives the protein CASTTTGIGNTIYF.

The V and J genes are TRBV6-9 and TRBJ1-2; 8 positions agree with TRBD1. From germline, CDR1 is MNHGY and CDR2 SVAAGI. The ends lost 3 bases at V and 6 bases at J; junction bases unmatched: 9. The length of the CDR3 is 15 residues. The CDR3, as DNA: TGTGCCAGCAGTTACCCCGGACAGGGTGACCATGGCTACACCTTC. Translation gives CASSYPGQGDHGYTF.

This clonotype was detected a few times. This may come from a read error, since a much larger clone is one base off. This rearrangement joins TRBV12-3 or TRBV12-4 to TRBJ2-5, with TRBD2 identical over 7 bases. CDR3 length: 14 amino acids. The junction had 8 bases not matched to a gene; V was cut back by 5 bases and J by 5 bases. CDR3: CASSPARGGETQYF. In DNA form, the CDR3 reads TGTGCCAGCAGTCCTGCAAGGGGAGGGGAGACCCAGTACTTC.

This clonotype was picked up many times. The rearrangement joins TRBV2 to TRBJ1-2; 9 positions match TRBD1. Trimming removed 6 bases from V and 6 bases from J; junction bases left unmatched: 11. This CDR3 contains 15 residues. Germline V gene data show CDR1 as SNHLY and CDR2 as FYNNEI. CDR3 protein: CASRTGGAGRDGYTF. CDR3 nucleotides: TGTGCCAGCAGAACAGGGGGCGCAGGCCGGGATGGCTACACCTTC.

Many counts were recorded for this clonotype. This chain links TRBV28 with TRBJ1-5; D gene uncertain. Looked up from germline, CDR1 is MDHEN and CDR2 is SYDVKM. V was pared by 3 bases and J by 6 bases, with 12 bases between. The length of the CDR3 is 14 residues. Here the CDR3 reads CASSFPGSGQPQHF. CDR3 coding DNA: TGTGCCAGCAGTTTTCCGGGGTCTGGTCAGCCCCAGCATTTT.

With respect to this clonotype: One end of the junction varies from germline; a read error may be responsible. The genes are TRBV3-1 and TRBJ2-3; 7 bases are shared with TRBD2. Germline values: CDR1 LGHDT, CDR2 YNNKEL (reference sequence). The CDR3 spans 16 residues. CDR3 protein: CASSRWWGLSTDTQYF. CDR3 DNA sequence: TGTGCCAGCAGCCGATGGTGGGGACTAAGCACAGATACGCAGTACTTT.

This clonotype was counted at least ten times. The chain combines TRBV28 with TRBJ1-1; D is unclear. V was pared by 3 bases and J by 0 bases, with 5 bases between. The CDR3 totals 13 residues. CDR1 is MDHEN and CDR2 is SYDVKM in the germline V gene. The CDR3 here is CASSFLMNTEAFF. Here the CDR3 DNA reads TGTGCCAGCAGTTTCCTAATGAACACTGAAGCTTTCTTT.

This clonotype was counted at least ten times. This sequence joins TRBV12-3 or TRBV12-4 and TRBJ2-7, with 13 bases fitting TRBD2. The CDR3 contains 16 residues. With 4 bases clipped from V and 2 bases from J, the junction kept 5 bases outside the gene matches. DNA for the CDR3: TGTGCCAGCAGTTGGACTAGCGGGGGATTTACCTACGAGCAGTACTTC. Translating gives CASSWTSGGFTYEQYF.

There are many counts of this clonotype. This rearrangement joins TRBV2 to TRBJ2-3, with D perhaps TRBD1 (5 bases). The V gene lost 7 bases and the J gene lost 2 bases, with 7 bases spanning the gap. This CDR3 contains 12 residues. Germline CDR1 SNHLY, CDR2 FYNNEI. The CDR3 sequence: CASKGVTDTQYF. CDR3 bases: TGTGCCAGCAAAGGGGTCACAGATACGCAGTATTTT.

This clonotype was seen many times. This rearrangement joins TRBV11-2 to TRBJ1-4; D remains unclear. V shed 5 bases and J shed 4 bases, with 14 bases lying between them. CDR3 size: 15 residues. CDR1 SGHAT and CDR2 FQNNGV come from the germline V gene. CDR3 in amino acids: CASSRGVRDNEKLFF. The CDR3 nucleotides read TGTGCCAGCAGCCGGGGAGTTCGTGATAATGAAAAACTGTTTTTT.